This T cell receptor (beta chain) originates from a study of T cells expressing NK-cell markers. Study-level background: Beta-chain profiling covered CD3+CD56+NKG2C+, CD3+CD56+NKG2C- and CD3+CD56-NKG2C+ sorted subsets. Sequenced donors, eight in total, included seven who were HCMV-seropositive and one who was seronegative.

From germline, CDR1 is SGHAT and CDR2 FQDESV (reference sequence). The CDR3 spans 14 residues. Reprocessing the 5' RACE reads, TCRdb reports a single entry for every CDR3 protein and omits DNA. Its table records hundreds of thousands of distinct CDR3 sequences. A word on this clonotype: The antigen remains undetermined.

General study results and limits: Among a handful of donors, these clonotypes also ranked first in the CD3+CD56-NKG2C+ fraction.

The sample consisted of blood T cells: a sorted CD56 or NKG2C T cell subset, CD4+ or CD8+ T cells, or bulk PBMC T cells (not recorded which). J is TRBJ1-4 and V is TRBV11-1; checking the TCRdb D call of TRBD1 is not possible without DNA. This TCR was sampled from a woman aged 18 to 75 in good health. CDR3 protein: CASSFDRTNEKLFF. Filled out from reference TRBV11-1 and TRBJ1-4, the complete variable domain reads EAEVAQSPRYKITEKSQAVAFWCDPISGHATLYWYRQILGQGPELLVQFQDESVVDDSQLPKDRFSAERLKGVDSTLKIQPAELGDSAMYLCASSFDRTNEKLFFGSGTQLSVL.